A single sample gave rise to the 17 T cell receptor beta chains below, sequenced in a study of cytomegalovirus exposure and HLA in healthy donors. Primers: 60 Vbeta forward and 13 Jbeta reverse. Measured with immunoSEQ multiplex PCR; TCRdb has only the in-frame clones, and not every one. This table has around 190,000 clones, about three quarters appearing once. What was sequenced was PBMCs. The receptor set was obtained from a woman aged 40 to 50 in good health and CMV-seronegative.

The rearrangement uses TRBV19 and TRBJ1-2, with D tentatively TRBD1 (6 bases). The germline V and J ends were trimmed by 7 bases and 7 bases, with 13 bases remaining between them. Germline-derived CDR1 and CDR2 are LNHDA and SQIVND (reference sequence). This CDR3 region has 12 residues. CDR3 region: CASTRTEFGYTF. The CDR3 coding sequence is TGTGCCAGTACCCGGACAGAGTTTGGCTACACCTTC.

This clone was picked up one time. The V and J genes are TRBV5-1 and TRBJ2-3; 11 positions match TRBD2. CDR3 length: 14 amino acids. V shed 7 bases and J 4 bases; nucleotides not matched to a gene: 5. Germline V gene sequence: CDR1 SGHRS, CDR2 YFSETQ. The CDR3 loop is CASSSSGRSDTQYF. The CDR3 DNA sequence: TGCGCCAGCTCGTCTAGCGGGAGGTCAGATACGCAGTATTTT.

The chain links TRBV7-2 to TRBJ1-6; D is unresolved. Looked up from germline, CDR1 is SGHTA and CDR2 is FQGNSA. This CDR3 has 18 amino acids. V was clipped by 1 base and J by 0 bases, with 13 bases between them. CDR3 amino acids: CASSLEGRTGSYNSPLHF. The CDR3, as DNA: TGTGCCAGCAGCTTAGAAGGGAGGACTGGCTCCTATAATTCACCCCTCCACTTT.

The chain joins TRBV30 to TRBJ1-2, with 10 bases fitting TRBD1. The CDR3 is 15 amino acids. Germline V gene lookup returns CDR1 GTSNPN and CDR2 SVGIG (reference sequence). The J segment lost 3 bases and the V segment lost 2 bases, leaving 6 bases of the junction unmatched. CDR3 loop: CAWSPPGQGYYGYTF. The CDR3 DNA reads as TGTGCCTGGAGTCCTCCGGGACAGGGGTACTATGGCTACACCTTC.

The gene calls are TRBV7-2 and TRBJ1-2; 9 bases are a match to TRBD1. This CDR3 is built from 13 residues. The J segment lost 8 bases and the V segment lost 8 bases, leaving 9 bases of the junction unmatched. The germline CDR1 and CDR2 sequences are SGHTA and FQGNSA. The CDR3 sequence: CASGAGTGMGYTF. DNA of the CDR3: TGTGCCAGCGGAGCTGGGACAGGGATGGGCTACACCTTC.

This chain joins TRBV19 and TRBJ2-3, with 7 bases identical to TRBD1. The CDR3 length is 14 residues. Per germline, CDR1 LNHDA and CDR2 SQIVND (reference sequence). With V trimmed by 5 bases and J by 5 bases, 7 bases remained unmatched. CDR3 sequence reads: CASSEGTAGDTQYF. DNA of the CDR3: TGTGCCAGTAGTGAAGGGACAGCAGGAGATACGCAGTATTTT.

J is TRBJ2-2 and V is TRBV7-3; D gene unclear. The ends were cut back, 5 bases at V and 6 bases at J, with 16 bases in the middle. The germline V gene encodes CDR1 SGHTA and CDR2 FQGTGA. The length of the CDR3 is 15 residues. The CDR3 is CASSPPGYSAGELFF. The CDR3, as DNA: TGTGCCAGCAGCCCGCCCGGTTATTCGGCCGGGGAGCTGTTTTTT.

V gene TRBV5-1 combines with J gene TRBJ2-5; 11 bases align to TRBD2. CDR1 and CDR2 from the germline V gene are SGHRS and YFSETQ. This CDR3 has 15 amino acids. With 1 base clipped from V and 5 bases from J, the junction kept 4 bases outside the gene matches. The CDR3 loop is CASSLTSGSSETQYF. CDR3 bases: TGCGCCAGCAGCTTGACTAGCGGGAGCTCCGAGACCCAGTACTTC.

This chain links TRBV5-4 with TRBJ2-3; D unresolved. V shed 0 bases and J shed 6 bases, with 11 bases lying between them. The CDR3 is 14 residues long. Germline loops: CDR1 SGHNT, CDR2 YYREEE (reference sequence). In DNA form, the CDR3 reads TGTGCCAGCAGCTTGGACCACACCTCGGATACGCAGTATTTT. It is translated as CASSLDHTSDTQYF.

This clone has a handful of counts. The J gene is TRBJ2-7, the V gene TRBV29-1; a possible D gene is TRBD1 (5 bases). CDR1 and CDR2 from the germline V gene are SQVTM and ANQGSEA. The ends were cut back, 4 bases at V and 3 bases at J, with 7 bases in the middle. The CDR3 extends over 11 amino acids. DNA for the CDR3: TGCAGCGTTGGGACAAACTACGAGCAGTACTTC. This translates into CSVGTNYEQYF.

This clone appeared a few times. In DNA, the CDR3 is TGTGCCTCTTCGGCTAGCGGGACCGCGAACACCGGGGAGCTGTTTTTT. It yields the protein CASSASGTANTGELFF. The chain joins TRBV30 to TRBJ2-2; 9 nucleotides agree with TRBD2. The germline V gene has CDR1 GTSNPN and CDR2 SVGIG (reference sequence). With V trimmed by 7 bases and J by 0 bases, 9 bases remained unmatched. The CDR3 runs 16 residues.

The rearrangement uses TRBV12-1 and TRBJ2-3; TRBD2 is the table's D call, not checked against the DNA. TRBV12-1 is classified as a pseudogene. This CDR3 has 19 amino acids. The DNA for the CDR3 is TGTGCCAGCAGCATTAGCGGGATGCCCTTGGGATGTTTCACAGATACGCAGTATTTT. This gives the protein CASSISGMPLGCFTDTQYF.

The J gene is TRBJ2-1, the V gene TRBV27; 7 positions agree with TRBD2. The trim removed 4 bases at V and 2 bases at J, leaving 2 bases unmatched. This CDR3 is 14 amino acids long. Germline CDR1 MNHEY, CDR2 SMNVEV (reference sequence). CDR3: CASSSSGTYNEQFF. CDR3 in DNA: TGTGCCAGCAGTTCTAGCGGAACCTACAATGAGCAGTTCTTC.

The chain recombines TRBV20-1 with TRBJ2-7; TRBD2 agrees at 9 bases. CDR3 length: 11 amino acids. The germline V gene encodes CDR1 DFQATT and CDR2 SNEGSKA (reference sequence). V shed 8 bases, J shed 9 bases, and the junction held 8 bases outside the gene matches. CDR3 loop: CSRASGDRQYF. CDR3 nucleotides: TGCAGTAGAGCTAGCGGGGACCGGCAGTACTTC.

This clone was picked up one time. The V call is TRBV10-3, the J call TRBJ1-2; D unclear. From germline, CDR1 is ENHRY and CDR2 SYGVKD. The CDR3 extends over 13 amino acids. V was shortened by 0 bases and J by 4 bases, with 6 bases between the two germline ends. In DNA form, the CDR3 reads TGTGCCATCAGTGAGTCAGGAGGCTATGGCTACACCTTC. The encoded protein is CAISESGGYGYTF.

The CDR3 reads CASSQDSLKSGANVLTF. CDR3 nucleotide sequence: TGTGCCAGCAGCCAAGATAGCCTAAAGTCTGGGGCCAACGTCCTGACTTTC. The chain combines TRBV4-2 with TRBJ2-6; D unclear. The CDR3 has 17 residues. Trimming shortened V by 0 bases and J by 1 base, and 10 bases separated the two germline ends. Germline lookup yields CDR1 LGHNA and CDR2 YNFKEQ.

V gene TRBV20-1 combines with J gene TRBJ1-2; D is unresolved. CDR3 length: 11 amino acids. V was shortened by 0 bases and J by 6 bases, with 5 bases between the two germline ends. CDR1 DFQATT and CDR2 SNEGSKA come from the germline V gene (reference sequence). CDR3 region: CSARDLDGYTF. The CDR3, as DNA: TGCAGTGCTAGAGATCTAGATGGCTACACCTTC.